The 21 T cell receptor beta chains given below trace back to one sample, sequenced in a study of T cell responses to AZD1222 COVID-19 vaccine. Clones were sequenced by immunoSEQ multiplex PCR, and TCRdb holds only the in-frame ones, with some missing. The profile shows fewer than 120,000 clones, around 90% of them singletons. The material sequenced was peripheral blood, taken 28 days after the second AZD1222 dose. The receptor source for this set is an adult who received the AZD1222 COVID-19 vaccine.

DNA of the CDR3: TGTGCTAGTGGTTTGGCCCACGGGACAGGGAAGGATACGCAGTATTTT. Translating it yields CASGLAHGTGKDTQYF. The chain has TRBV12-5 and TRBJ2-3; 9 bases agree with TRBD1. CDR3 length: 16 residues. The junction had 8 bases not matched to a gene; V was cut back by 1 base and J by 6 bases. Germline CDR1 LGHNT, CDR2 FRNRAP.

The genes are TRBV7-9 and TRBJ1-2; D possibly corresponds to TRBD1 (6 bases). This CDR3 region has 13 residues. CDR1 SEHNR and CDR2 FQNEAQ come from the germline V gene (reference sequence). Trimming removed 7 bases from V and 7 bases from J, with 16 bases in between. As DNA, the CDR3 is TGTGCCAGCATCCTGCTGGGGGGCGGTGGCTACACCTTC. Translating it yields CASILLGGGGYTF.

The rearrangement uses TRBV6-5 and TRBJ2-1; D may correspond to TRBD1 or TRBD2 (5 bases each). CDR1 MNHEY and CDR2 SVGAGI come from the germline V gene. The V gene lost 3 bases and the J gene lost 8 bases, with 17 bases spanning the gap. The CDR3 has 15 residues. CDR3 in amino acids: CASSYLSMRGHEQFF. In DNA, the CDR3 is TGTGCCAGCAGTTATTTAAGTATGAGGGGCCATGAGCAGTTCTTC.

The chain couples TRBV6-5 to TRBJ2-1; TRBD1 matches at 10 bases. There are 14 residues in the CDR3. V dropped 6 bases and J dropped 6; count of bases not matched to a gene: 5. Germline V gene lookup returns CDR1 MNHEY and CDR2 SVGAGI. The CDR3 sequence is CASSRQGASNEQFF. CDR3 coding DNA: TGTGCCAGCAGCCGACAGGGGGCCAGCAATGAGCAGTTCTTC.

This chain links TRBV19 with TRBJ1-4; TRBD1 might be the D (5 bases). The CDR3 loop spans 14 amino acids. V lost 10 bases and J lost 7, with 19 bases in between. Germline CDR1 is LNHDA and CDR2 is SQIVND (reference sequence). The CDR3 region has the DNA TGTGCCACTAAAGAGAAGGGGTTGGGTGAAAAACTGTTTTTT. It translates to CATKEKGLGEKLFF.

This chain links TRBV14 with TRBJ1-5; D not resolved. The CDR3 is 13 residues long. The germline V and J ends were trimmed by 5 bases and 11 bases, with 16 bases remaining between them. Germline assignment: CDR1 SGHDN and CDR2 FVKESK. The CDR3 reads CASSNTLAGTQHF. In nucleotides, the CDR3 is TGTGCCAGCAGCAATACTTTGGCGGGTACCCAGCATTTT.

The genes are TRBV6-2 or TRBV6-3 and TRBJ2-7; D unclear. CDR3 length equals 15 residues. Per the germline V gene, CDR1 is MNHEY and CDR2 is SVGEGT. The V end lost 2 bases, the J end lost 2 bases, and 13 bases lay between the germline ends. CDR3: CASSYRLGAPYEQYF. Written as DNA, the CDR3 is TGTGCCAGCAGTTACCGGCTAGGAGCCCCCTACGAGCAGTACTTC.

V usage is TRBV19 and J usage is TRBJ1-6; TRBD1 is a possible D gene (6 bases). The V gene lost 6 bases and the J gene lost 10 bases, with 16 bases spanning the gap. The CDR3 loop spans 14 amino acids. CDR1 LNHDA and CDR2 SQIVND come from the germline V gene (reference sequence). CDR3 nucleotides: TGTGCCAGTAGCGCTACAGGGTTAGGATCACCCCTCCACTTT. Translating gives CASSATGLGSPLHF. Full variable domain (outside the CDR3, taken from reference TRBV19 and TRBJ1-6): DGGITQSPKYLFRKEGQNVTLSCEQNLNHDAMYWYRQDPGQGLRLIYYSQIVNDFQKGDIAEGYSVSREKKESFPLTVTSAQKNPTAFYLCASSATGLGSPLHFGNGTRLTVT.

This chain uses TRBV6-1 with TRBJ1-1; weak D call: TRBD1 (6 bases). V lost 7 bases and J lost 0, with 12 bases in between. Germline V gene sequence: CDR1 MNHNS, CDR2 SASEGT. The CDR3 has 14 amino acids. The CDR3 sequence: CASTIGGMNTEAFF. The CDR3 DNA is TGTGCCAGCACCATAGGGGGGATGAACACTGAAGCTTTCTTT.

The chain employs TRBV21-1 and TRBJ2-7; the tabulated D call, TRBD2, remains unverified against the DNA. TRBV21-1 is shown as a pseudogene. This CDR3 is built from 16 residues. CDR3 region: CASSNHSGRPCYEQYF. CDR3 coding DNA: TGTGCCAGCAGCAACCATAGCGGGCGACCCTGTTACGAGCAGTACTTC.

This chain connects TRBV9 to TRBJ1-3; D is unresolved. The CDR3 length is 15 residues. CDR1 is SGDLS, CDR2 YYNGEE, per germline. V shed 0 bases and J shed 3 bases, with 10 bases lying between them. The DNA for the CDR3 is TGTGCCAGCAGCGTAGGTAGAGGGAGTGGAAACACCATATATTTT. Translated: CASSVGRGSGNTIYF.

This chain links TRBV7-9 with TRBJ1-3, with no clear D. Trimming left V 1 base short and J 0 bases short, with 7 bases between. Germline assignment: CDR1 SEHNR and CDR2 FQNEAQ (reference sequence). The CDR3 runs to 15 residues. CDR3: CASSLDGVSGNTIYF. The CDR3 nucleotides are TGTGCCAGCAGCTTAGACGGTGTCTCTGGAAACACCATATATTTT. The full variable domain, in which reference TRBV7-9 and TRBJ1-3 provide the parts outside the CDR3, is DTGVSQNPRHKITKRGQNVTFRCDPISEHNRLYWYRQTLGQGPEFLTYFQNEAQLEKSRLLSDRFSAERPKGSFSTLEIQRTEQGDSAMYLCASSLDGVSGNTIYFGEGSWLTVV.

The CDR3 here is CASTGTGPSSYNSPLHF. DNA for the CDR3: TGTGCCAGCACCGGGACAGGTCCTAGCTCCTATAATTCACCCCTCCACTTT. V usage is TRBV2 and J usage is TRBJ1-6; 8 bases are a match to TRBD1. V lost 7 bases to trimming and J lost 0 bases; unmatched junction nucleotides: 8. Germline V gene sequence: CDR1 SNHLY, CDR2 FYNNEI. This CDR3 has 17 residues.

The rearrangement links TRBV30 to TRBJ2-7; D unclear. CDR1 is GTSNPN, CDR2 SVGIG, per germline (reference sequence). Trimming removed 5 bases at V and 2 bases at J, with 10 bases between. The CDR3 totals 12 residues. The CDR3 DNA follows: TGTGCCTGGTCTGGGCAGGCCTACGAGCAGTACTTC. This gives the protein CAWSGQAYEQYF.

This chain links TRBV19 with TRBJ1-5; D call uncertain. This CDR3 is built from 15 residues. V was clipped by 5 bases and J by 6 bases, with 17 bases between them. Looked up from germline, CDR1 is LNHDA and CDR2 is SQIVND (reference sequence). In DNA, the CDR3 is TGTGCCAGTAGTGGAATCTGGGGTCGGGGTCAGCCCCAGCATTTT. Translation: CASSGIWGRGQPQHF.

V is TRBV21-1 and J is TRBJ2-7. TRBV21-1 is annotated as a pseudogene. The CDR3 sequence is 15 residues long. CDR3 nucleotides: TGTGCCAGCAGCAAAGAAAGAACAGGGACTTGGGAGCAGTACTTC. Translation gives CASSKERTGTWEQYF.

The gene calls are TRBV5-4 and TRBJ2-7; D remains ambiguous. The CDR3 is made up of 12 amino acids. Germline CDR1 is SGHNT and CDR2 is YYREEE (reference sequence). Deletions cut 5 bases from V and 7 bases from J, with 13 bases between. Here the CDR3 DNA reads TGTGCCAGCAGTGTACTACCCCGGGAGCAGTACTTC. This codes for CASSVLPREQYF.

This chain joins TRBV19 and TRBJ1-5; D is perhaps TRBD1 (6 bases). V lost 6 bases and J lost 2, with 14 bases in between. The germline CDR1 and CDR2 sequences are LNHDA and SQIVND (reference sequence). This CDR3 contains 15 residues. CDR3 DNA sequence: TGTGCCAGTAGGACCAACAGGGTTGGCAATCAGCCCCAGCATTTT. This codes for CASRTNRVGNQPQHF.

The rearrangement links TRBV4-1 to TRBJ2-2; no clear D gene. The CDR3 has 15 amino acids. The germline V and J ends were trimmed by 0 bases and 1 base, with 6 bases remaining between them. Germline CDR1 is MGHRA and CDR2 is YSYEKL. CDR3 protein: CASSQDPRNTGELFF. CDR3 DNA sequence: TGCGCCAGCAGCCAAGATCCCCGGAACACCGGGGAGCTGTTTTTT.

The chain is built from TRBV6-5 and TRBJ2-7, with 7 bases fitting TRBD1. The CDR3 contains 13 residues. The germline V gene has CDR1 MNHEY and CDR2 SVGAGI. J lost 2 bases, V lost 6 bases, and 4 bases had no gene match. The CDR3 DNA reads TGTGCCAGCAGATGGGACAGTACCTACGAGCAGTACTTC. As protein: CASRWDSTYEQYF.

This clone appeared a few times. The rearrangement uses TRBV12-2 and TRBJ2-5. TRBV12-2 is listed as a pseudogene. This CDR3 has 11 residues. The CDR3 sequence is CASRSQETQYF. CDR3 coding DNA: TGTGCAAGTCGCTCCCAAGAGACCCAGTACTTC.